The present T cell receptor beta chain was sequenced within a study of beta chain features in type 1 diabetes. On the study more broadly: The study found patients and healthy donors alike in age, gender and cell yields.

This clone showed up just a few times. Its antigen is not identified. Germline lookup yields CDR1 SGHTA and CDR2 FQGNSA. Trimming stripped 5 bases from V and 7 bases from J, with 9 bases between. The CDR3 runs 12 residues. Of the isolated RNA, all was reverse transcribed, and so the sequenced material was expressed TCRB transcripts. The table came from immunoSEQ multiplex PCR; TCRdb's copy has only in-frame clones and leaves some out. The sample has tens of thousands of clones; roughly two thirds are singletons. Regarding the study as a whole: Patients with Type 1 diabetes showed moderately but significantly shorter TCRB CDR3s in all four CD4+ subsets. TCRB repertoires of naive, central memory and Treg cells appeared more similar among patients than among healthy donors.

The source of this sequence is a woman aged 25 to 45 in good health. This chain uses TRBV7-2 with TRBJ2-1, with a tentative D call TRBD2 (5 bases). The material sequenced was Tregs from blood. DNA of the CDR3: TGTGCCAGCAGCCATGAGCGGAATGAGCAGTTCTTC. It encodes CASSHERNEQFF.